Following are 4 T cell receptor beta chains from one sample sequenced in a study of cytomegalovirus exposure and HLA in healthy donors. TCRdb's copy holds only in-frame clones and misses some; the assay was immunoSEQ multiplex PCR. The table shows about 130,000 clones, with 75% to 90% occurring only once. Sequencing was performed on PBMCs. The receptors come from a woman aged 18-29 years in good health and CMV-seropositive.

The CDR3 protein is CASSESERSPLHF. The CDR3 DNA follows: TGTGCCAGCAGTGAATCTGAGAGATCACCCCTCCACTTT. This sequence joins TRBV6-1 and TRBJ1-6; no reliable D call. This CDR3 spans 13 amino acids. The germline V and J ends were trimmed by 2 bases and 10 bases, with 9 bases remaining between them. Germline-derived CDR1 and CDR2 are MNHNS and SASEGT.

V is TRBV5-1 and J is TRBJ2-2, with D unresolved. CDR3 size: 14 residues. From germline, CDR1 is SGHRS and CDR2 YFSETQ. Between the trimmed V and J ends, which lost 0 bases and 4 bases, there was a span of 7 bases. This CDR3 reads CASSLGTGTGELFF. In DNA, the CDR3 is TGCGCCAGCAGCTTGGGCACGGGCACCGGGGAGCTGTTTTTT. The full variable domain, its missing parts supplied by reference TRBV5-1 and TRBJ2-2, is KAGVTQTPRYLIKTRGQQVTLSCSPISGHRSVSWYQQTPGQGLQFLFEYFSETQRNKGNFPGRFSGRQFSNSRSEMNVSTLELGDSALYLCASSLGTGTGELFFGEGSRLTVL.

This clone was seen once. CDR3 coding DNA: TGTGCCAGCAGTTCCGGGACTAGGGGAGGAGATACGCAGTATTTT. Protein: CASSSGTRGGDTQYF. The chain couples TRBV6-6 to TRBJ2-3; 8 positions match TRBD2. Trimming took 4 bases from V and 5 from J; bases not matched to a gene: 8. Germline CDR1 MNHNY, CDR2 SVGAGI (reference sequence). There are 15 residues in the CDR3.

The chain uses TRBV4-1 and TRBJ1-4; D might be TRBD1 (6 bases). The CDR3 extends over 17 amino acids. The germline V and J ends were trimmed by 0 bases and 7 bases, with 18 bases remaining between them. Germline loops: CDR1 MGHRA, CDR2 YSYEKL. The DNA of the CDR3 is TGCGCCAGCAGCCAAGATATGGCCCAGGGGTTGGGTGAAAAACTGTTTTTT. It codes for CASSQDMAQGLGEKLFF.